This is a list of T cell receptor beta chains from one sample in a study of T cells in Graves' hyperthyroidism and ophthalmopathy. TCRdb re-called the multiplex PCR reads with MiXCR, one entry per CDR3 protein. This table holds approximately 720,000 distinct CDR3 sequences, around 20% found once. Sequencing input: blood. These receptors all come from a woman in her fifties or sixties with Graves' hyperthyroidism that later progressed to Graves' ophthalmopathy. Each CDR3 is given with its conserved first and last residue. Each record gives: J gene, D gene, V gene, clone size, CDR3 protein, CDR3 DNA. The D gene is left open where the match is weak. Clone size is given for some rows only: seen once, a few or many times, or a class if the clone is expanded.

j_call: TRBJ1-2; d_call: NA; v_call: TRBV20-1; clone_size: few; cdr3_aa: CSAGRAARSGYTF; cdr3_nt: TGCAGTGCTGGTCGGGCAGCCAGAAGTGGCTACACCTTC
j_call: TRBJ1-2; d_call: NA; v_call: TRBV6-1; clone_size: many; cdr3_aa: CASSPSLNYGYTF; cdr3_nt: TGTGCCAGCTCACCAAGCTTGAACTATGGCTACACCTTC
j_call: TRBJ1-5; d_call: TRBD1; v_call: TRBV2; clone_size: few; cdr3_aa: CASIGTGINQPQHF; cdr3_nt: TGTGCCAGCATCGGGACAGGGATTAATCAGCCCCAGCATTTT
j_call: TRBJ1-1; d_call: NA; v_call: TRBV5-1; clone_size: NA; cdr3_aa: CASSLVWETTEAFF; cdr3_nt: TGCGCCAGCAGCCTCGTCTGGGAGACCACTGAAGCTTTCTTT
j_call: TRBJ1-2; d_call: NA; v_call: TRBV3-1; clone_size: many; cdr3_aa: CASSQPLTPQTYGYTF; cdr3_nt: TGTGCCAGCAGCCAGCCCCTTACCCCACAAACCTATGGCTACACCTTC
j_call: TRBJ2-5; d_call: NA; v_call: TRBV5-1; clone_size: few; cdr3_aa: CASSVPEGPGETQYF; cdr3_nt: TGCGCCAGCAGCGTCCCCGAAGGGCCTGGAGAGACCCAGTACTTC
j_call: TRBJ1-1; d_call: NA; v_call: TRBV27; clone_size: many; cdr3_aa: CASSFGIANTEAFF; cdr3_nt: TGTGCCAGCAGTTTTGGTATTGCGAACACTGAAGCTTTCTTT
j_call: TRBJ1-5; d_call: NA; v_call: TRBV6-1; clone_size: few; cdr3_aa: CASSEDRQSNQPQHF; cdr3_nt: TGTGCCAGCAGTGAAGACCGACAGAGCAATCAGCCCCAGCATTTT
j_call: TRBJ2-3; d_call: TRBD2; v_call: TRBV6-1; clone_size: few; cdr3_aa: CASGGRGEADTQYF; cdr3_nt: TGTGCCAGCGGGGGACGGGGGGAGGCAGATACGCAGTATTTT
j_call: TRBJ1-6; d_call: NA; v_call: TRBV5-5; clone_size: NA; cdr3_aa: CASSAANAEPLLHF; cdr3_nt: TGTGCCAGCAGCGCGGCCAACGCAGAGCCTCTCCTCCACTTT
j_call: TRBJ2-5; d_call: TRBD2; v_call: TRBV12-3/TRBV12-4; clone_size: NA; cdr3_aa: CASSLIAGRLEETQYF; cdr3_nt: TGTGCCAGCAGTTTAATAGCGGGGAGACTAGAGGAGACCCAGTACTTC
j_call: TRBJ2-5; d_call: NA; v_call: TRBV7-9; clone_size: many; cdr3_aa: CASSLGSTAETQYF; cdr3_nt: TGTGCCAGCAGCTTAGGTTCGACAGCGGAGACCCAGTACTTC
j_call: TRBJ1-5; d_call: NA; v_call: TRBV6-5; clone_size: few; cdr3_aa: CASSYSVSQDQPQHF; cdr3_nt: TGTGCCAGCAGTTACTCGGTTTCACAGGATCAGCCCCAGCATTTT
j_call: TRBJ2-5; d_call: NA; v_call: TRBV11-2; clone_size: many; cdr3_aa: CASSLALQAAETQYF; cdr3_nt: TGTGCCAGCAGCTTAGCTTTGCAGGCTGCGGAGACCCAGTACTTC
j_call: TRBJ1-1; d_call: NA; v_call: TRBV3-1; clone_size: many; cdr3_aa: CASSPISRTEAFF; cdr3_nt: TGTGCCAGCAGCCCAATATCCCGGACTGAAGCTTTCTTT
j_call: TRBJ2-7; d_call: NA; v_call: TRBV5-5; clone_size: many; cdr3_aa: CASRSGTLSYEQYF; cdr3_nt: TGTGCCAGCAGATCCGGGACCCTTTCCTACGAGCAGTACTTC
j_call: TRBJ1-5; d_call: NA; v_call: TRBV6-1; clone_size: NA; cdr3_aa: CASSLRYREGGNQPQHF; cdr3_nt: TGTGCCAGCAGTCTCAGGTACAGGGAAGGGGGCAATCAGCCCCAGCATTTT
j_call: TRBJ2-5; d_call: NA; v_call: TRBV19; clone_size: NA; cdr3_aa: CASSTGTRETQYF; cdr3_nt: TGTGCCAGTAGTACCGGGACGAGAGAGACCCAGTACTTC